These 22 T cell receptor beta chains were all obtained from the same sample, sequenced in a study of T cells in Graves' hyperthyroidism and ophthalmopathy. TCR beta CDR3 sequences were amplified from RNA transcripts. The study used the HTBI primer set for a first-round RT-PCR of the TCR CDR3. TCRdb redid the calling of the multiplex PCR reads with MiXCR, one entry per CDR3 protein. The sample shows 650,000 to 750,000 distinct CDR3 sequences, around 15% of them seen only once. Source material: blood. Receptors originate from a woman between 18 and 29 years old with Graves' hyperthyroidism.

This clonotype has at least ten counts. The chain is built from TRBV2 and TRBJ1-3; unclear D gene. Trimming left V 4 bases short and J 4 bases short, with 14 bases between. The CDR3 totals 15 residues. From germline, CDR1 is SNHLY and CDR2 FYNNEI. The DNA for the CDR3 is TGTGCCAGCAGTGTCAGGATGGTGTACGGAAACACCATATATTTT. It is translated as CASSVRMVYGNTIYF.

V usage is TRBV4-1 and J usage is TRBJ2-2; D is ambiguous. The ends were cut back, 5 bases at V and 8 bases at J, with 18 bases in the middle. Germline values: CDR1 MGHRA, CDR2 YSYEKL. This CDR3 has 15 amino acids. CDR3 amino acids: CASSTRAQGVGELFF. CDR3 bases: TGCGCCAGCAGCACCCGGGCACAAGGAGTTGGGGAGCTGTTTTTT.

This clonotype has ten or more counts. The rearrangement uses TRBV7-2 and TRBJ2-2; 9 bases agree with TRBD1. The germline V gene encodes CDR1 SGHTA and CDR2 FQGNSA. The CDR3 is 16 residues long. The J segment lost 5 bases and the V segment lost 5 bases, leaving 9 bases of the junction unmatched. CDR3 sequence: CASSVQGAVRTGELFF. The CDR3 nucleotides read TGTGCCAGCAGCGTACAGGGGGCAGTGAGAACCGGGGAGCTGTTTTTT.

This clonotype has a count of ten or more. The chain joins TRBV7-8 to TRBJ2-5, with TRBD2 matching over 11 bases. The trim removed 5 bases at V and 3 bases at J, leaving 5 bases unmatched. The CDR3 extends over 15 amino acids. Germline V gene data show CDR1 as SGHVS and CDR2 as FQNEAQ. The CDR3: CASSGGLAGKETQYF. Here the CDR3 DNA reads TGTGCCAGCAGCGGCGGACTAGCGGGCAAAGAGACCCAGTACTTC.

The table lists this clonotype with many counts. The chain uses TRBV12-3 or TRBV12-4 and TRBJ2-3; 11 bases align to TRBD2. Germline trimming cut 10 bases from V and 0 bases from J; bases unmatched to any gene: 15. The CDR3 runs 18 residues. The CDR3 sequence is CATLGQFVAGGSTDTQYF. Written as DNA, the CDR3 is TGTGCCACGCTGGGACAGTTCGTAGCGGGAGGGAGCACAGATACGCAGTATTTT.

J is TRBJ2-3 and V is TRBV20-1; 7 bases are a match to TRBD1. The ends lost 1 base at V and 5 bases at J; junction bases unmatched: 6. The CDR3 length is 14 residues. Germline lookup yields CDR1 DFQATT and CDR2 SNEGSKA (reference sequence). As DNA, the CDR3 is TGCAGTGCTAGAGTCACGACAGGGAAAGATACGCAGTATTTT. Its protein product is CSARVTTGKDTQYF.

The chain links TRBV5-1 to TRBJ1-4, with 10 bases that match TRBD1. The V gene end was trimmed by 4 bases and the J gene end by 8 bases; junction bases not matched to a gene: 5. CDR3 size: 14 residues. CDR1 and CDR2 from the germline V gene are SGHRS and YFSETQ. The CDR3 is CASSRQGAQEKLFF. CDR3 coding DNA: TGCGCCAGCAGCCGACAGGGGGCTCAAGAAAAACTGTTTTTT.

As concerns this clonotype: This could be a read error, since a much larger clone is one nucleotide away. The CDR3 end shows no conserved phenylalanine or tryptophan, and so a read error is likely. The chain has TRBV27 and TRBJ1-1; 8 bases fit TRBD1. Per germline, CDR1 MNHEY and CDR2 SMNVEV (reference sequence). There are 14 residues in the CDR3. Unmatched junction bases numbered 8, after V lost 6 bases and J lost 5 bases. CDR3: CASRLTGGGTEAFL. The CDR3 DNA sequence: TGTGCCAGCAGACTTACAGGGGGGGGGACTGAAGCTTTCCTT.

A note on this clonotype: A read error may produce the germline difference seen at one junction end. The V call is TRBV6-5, the J call TRBJ1-1; the D is unclear. CDR1 is MNHEY and CDR2 is SVGAGI in the germline V gene. The CDR3 contains 16 residues. The CDR3 sequence is CASITPGKARNTEALF. The CDR3 DNA is TGTGCCAGCATCACTCCCGGGAAGGCTAGGAACACTGAAGCTCTCTTT.

This clonotype was observed at least ten times. V usage is TRBV24-1 and J usage is TRBJ2-1, with D unresolved. CDR1 is KGHDR and CDR2 is SFDVKD in the germline V gene. The V end lost 3 bases, the J end lost 1 base, and 6 bases lay between the germline ends. The CDR3 consists of 14 residues. The CDR3 sequence: CATSDIQSYNEQFF. Written as DNA, the CDR3 is TGTGCCACCAGTGATATCCAGTCCTACAATGAGCAGTTCTTC.

V gene TRBV30 combines with J gene TRBJ1-6; D gene uncertain. Germline lookup yields CDR1 GTSNPN and CDR2 SVGIG (reference sequence). Trimming stripped 4 bases from V and 9 bases from J, with 19 bases between. The CDR3 totals 15 residues. CDR3 residues: CAWTVRTRIFSPLHF. As DNA, the CDR3 is TGTGCCTGGACTGTAAGGACCCGAATATTTTCACCCCTCCACTTT.

This clonotype was recorded at least ten times. The chain carries TRBV20-1 and TRBJ2-7, with D maybe TRBD1 (5 bases). Between the trimmed V and J ends, which lost 3 bases and 4 bases, there was a span of 13 bases. The length of the CDR3 is 13 residues. Germline V lookup: CDR1 DFQATT, CDR2 SNEGSKA (reference sequence). The CDR3 region is CSASPRVGYEQYF. Written as DNA, the CDR3 is TGCAGTGCTAGTCCCAGGGTGGGTTACGAGCAGTACTTC.

In this sample, this clonotype turned up many times. CDR3 in amino acids: CASSHRDNSPLHF. The CDR3 DNA reads as TGTGCCAGCAGCCATCGGGATAATTCACCCCTCCACTTT. The rearrangement joins TRBV3-1 to TRBJ1-6, with no clear D. Trimming removed 3 bases at V and 5 bases at J, with 5 bases between. This CDR3 contains 13 residues. Germline lookup yields CDR1 LGHDT and CDR2 YNNKEL (reference sequence).

CDR3 DNA sequence: TGTGCCAGTGCCTTCGCGGCAGGGGACCTCGAGCAGTACTTC. Protein: CASAFAAGDLEQYF. The V and J genes are TRBV19 and TRBJ2-7; weak D call: TRBD1 (6 bases). This CDR3 comprises 14 residues. V was pared by 8 bases and J by 6 bases, with 20 bases between. Germline values: CDR1 LNHDA, CDR2 SQIVND (reference sequence).

This clonotype was seen many times. The gene calls are TRBV7-2 and TRBJ2-1; tentatively, D is TRBD1 (6 bases). The germline V gene has CDR1 SGHTA and CDR2 FQGNSA. The CDR3 length is 12 residues. V shed 2 bases and J shed 13 bases, with 12 bases lying between them. CDR3 coding DNA: TGTGCCAGCAGCTTACAGGGGTCAATCCAGTTCTTC. Protein product: CASSLQGSIQFF.

Many counts were recorded for this clonotype. CDR3: CSANRRNTEAFF. CDR3 nucleotides: TGCAGTGCTAATAGGAGGAACACTGAAGCTTTCTTT. The rearrangement joins TRBV20-1 to TRBJ1-1, with no clear D. CDR3 length: 12 residues. The germline CDR1 and CDR2 sequences are DFQATT and SNEGSKA (reference sequence). V lost 4 bases, J lost 1 base, and 7 bases lay in between.

Many counts were recorded for this clonotype. This chain links TRBV6-2 or TRBV6-3 with TRBJ2-4, with a weak D call TRBD1 (6 bases). This CDR3 contains 17 residues. V was shortened by 4 bases and J by 1 base, with 17 bases between the two germline ends. Germline V gene lookup returns CDR1 MNHEY and CDR2 SVGEGT. The CDR3 DNA sequence: TGTGCCAGCAGTTTAACAGGTCCCCAGGGGGCCAAAAACATTCAGTACTTC. Protein sequence: CASSLTGPQGAKNIQYF.

This clonotype was counted many times. V is TRBV12-3 or TRBV12-4 and J is TRBJ1-5; D remains unclear. The V gene lost 5 bases and the J gene lost 0 bases, with 11 bases spanning the gap. This CDR3 has 15 residues. The CDR3: CASSIRTLSNQPQHF. CDR3 nucleotide sequence: TGTGCCAGCAGTATTCGGACCCTTAGCAATCAGCCCCAGCATTTT.

This clonotype was detected ten times or more. The CDR3 DNA follows: TGTGCCAGCAGTGCGCACCTGGAGACCCAGTACTTC. It specifies CASSAHLETQYF. The chain couples TRBV12-3 or TRBV12-4 to TRBJ2-5; D not resolved. The CDR3 is made up of 12 amino acids. The germline V and J ends were trimmed by 5 bases and 5 bases, with 9 bases remaining between them.

This clonotype was observed a handful of times. The chain combines TRBV6-2 or TRBV6-3 with TRBJ2-2, with D hard to call. V lost 6 bases and J lost 6, with 11 bases in between. Germline CDR1 and CDR2: MNHEY and SVGEGT. This CDR3 is built from 13 residues. The CDR3 DNA reads as TGTGCCAGCAGATTAGAAAGGGCCGGGGAGCTGTTTTTT. Translated: CASRLERAGELFF.

This clonotype was picked up many times. This chain links TRBV28 with TRBJ1-6; 7 bases are shared with TRBD1. The CDR3 is 15 amino acids. With V trimmed by 4 bases and J by 9 bases, 9 bases remained unmatched. Germline-derived CDR1 and CDR2 are MDHEN and SYDVKM. The CDR3 loop is CASSSPTGFGSPLHF. DNA for the CDR3: TGTGCCAGCAGTTCCCCGACAGGGTTCGGTTCACCCCTCCACTTT.

This clonotype was detected many times. The chain links TRBV2 to TRBJ2-7, with 7 bases matching TRBD2. The germline CDR1 and CDR2 sequences are SNHLY and FYNNEI. The CDR3 runs 13 residues. J lost 5 bases, V lost 7 bases, and 8 bases had no gene match. The CDR3 DNA follows: TGTGCCAGCAAGTTCCTGGGAGGGAACGAGCAGTACTTC. It encodes CASKFLGGNEQYF.